The 25 T cell receptor beta chains below all came from one sample that was sequenced in a study of CD8 T cells in Susac syndrome. Random hexamers primed reverse transcription of about 0.45 to 1 ug RNA. Each CDR3 protein gets one entry after TCRdb re-called the immunoSEQ multiplex PCR reads with MiXCR. This table holds some 77,000 distinct CDR3 sequences, about 92% found once. What was sequenced was CD4+ T cells from PBMCs. The source is a human donor with Susac syndrome.

This chain uses TRBV7-3 with TRBJ2-1; D not certain. Germline assignment: CDR1 SGHTA and CDR2 FQGTGA. The CDR3 totals 16 residues. V was pared by 3 bases and J by 3 bases, with 15 bases between. CDR3 sequence reads: CASSFLGGVSYNEQFF. For the CDR3, the DNA is TGTGCCAGCAGCTTCCTTGGTGGGGTTAGCTACAATGAGCAGTTCTTC.

This clonotype appeared a single time. This chain joins TRBV29-1 and TRBJ1-5; the match to TRBD1 covers 9 bases. With 6 bases clipped from V and 4 bases from J, the junction kept 7 bases outside the gene matches. Germline V gene lookup returns CDR1 SQVTM and CDR2 ANQGSEA. The CDR3 extends over 14 amino acids. The CDR3, as DNA: TGCAGCGTAACCGGGACAGGGTGGAATCAGCCCCAGCATTTT. Its protein is CSVTGTGWNQPQHF.

The chain employs TRBV2 and TRBJ2-5; the match to TRBD2 covers 8 bases. The CDR3 has 14 amino acids. Germline trimming cut 6 bases from V and 5 bases from J; bases unmatched to any gene: 8. Germline CDR1 and CDR2: SNHLY and FYNNEI. CDR3: CASSGAGGLETQYF. The DNA of the CDR3 is TGTGCCAGCAGCGGCGCGGGGGGCCTTGAGACCCAGTACTTC.

The rearrangement links TRBV7-2 to TRBJ1-5; no clear D. This CDR3 has 14 residues. Germline CDR1 and CDR2: SGHTA and FQGNSA. Trimming removed 5 bases at V and 2 bases at J, with 10 bases between. CDR3 DNA sequence: TGTGCCAGCAGCGGGGTTCCGGGCAATCAGCCCCAGCATTTT. The encoded protein is CASSGVPGNQPQHF.

The chain joins TRBV7-2 to TRBJ1-5, with a weak D call TRBD1 (5 bases). The CDR3 sequence is 15 residues long. Trimming removed 1 base at V and 2 bases at J, with 9 bases between. Germline values: CDR1 SGHTA, CDR2 FQGNSA. CDR3 loop: CASSLDVRGNQPQHF. The CDR3 coding sequence is TGTGCCAGCAGCTTAGATGTCAGGGGCAATCAGCCCCAGCATTTT.

V gene TRBV3-1 combines with J gene TRBJ1-5, with D perhaps matching TRBD1 (5 bases). V dropped 4 bases and J dropped 3 bases, with 13 bases sitting between them. CDR3 size: 15 residues. CDR1 LGHDT and CDR2 YNNKEL come from the germline V gene (reference sequence). This CDR3 is CASSLGTSDNQPQHF. The CDR3 nucleotides read TGTGCCAGCAGCCTTGGGACGAGTGACAATCAGCCCCAGCATTTT.

In this sample, this clonotype turned up once. The V gene is TRBV6-2 or TRBV6-3, the J gene TRBJ2-3; a possible D gene is TRBD2 (6 bases). The CDR3 contains 15 residues. CDR1 MNHEY and CDR2 SVGEGT come from the germline V gene. Trimming removed 11 bases from V and 0 bases from J, with 18 bases in between. The CDR3 bases are TGTGCCGGCGAGGCAGGAGGGCGTAGCACAGATACGCAGTATTTT. Amino acids: CAGEAGGRSTDTQYF.

This chain uses TRBV7-3 with TRBJ2-1, with TRBD2 matching 10 bases. V shed 2 bases, J shed 9 bases, and the junction held 7 bases outside the gene matches. The germline gives CDR1 SGHTA, CDR2 FQGTGA. The CDR3 sequence is 15 residues long. In DNA, the CDR3 is TGTGCCAGCAGCTTACTAGCGGGAGAAAGAGGTGAGCAGTTCTTC. It translates to CASSLLAGERGEQFF.

This clonotype has just one count. The chain links TRBV20-1 to TRBJ2-7, with 7 bases identical to TRBD2. J lost 7 bases, V lost 0 bases, and 6 bases had no gene match. The germline gives CDR1 DFQATT, CDR2 SNEGSKA (reference sequence). CDR3 length: 13 amino acids. The CDR3 DNA is TGCAGTGCTAGAGATCCGGGAGGTCGGGAGCAGTACTTC. This encodes CSARDPGGREQYF.

The rearrangement uses TRBV5-1 and TRBJ2-1; D is perhaps TRBD1 or TRBD2 (6 bases each). V was pared by 4 bases and J by 0 bases, with 14 bases between. The CDR3 runs 16 residues. Looked up from germline, CDR1 is SGHRS and CDR2 is YFSETQ. This CDR3 reads CASSTRGGSSYNEQFF. For the CDR3, the DNA is TGCGCCAGCAGCACCAGAGGGGGGAGCTCCTACAATGAGCAGTTCTTC.

This chain uses TRBV29-1 with TRBJ2-3; D might be TRBD1 (5 bases). This CDR3 region has 13 residues. Germline CDR1 is SQVTM and CDR2 is ANQGSEA. V was shortened by 3 bases and J by 1 base, with 8 bases between the two germline ends. The CDR3 DNA reads as TGCAGCGTTGAGTGGGGCGGCACAGATACGCAGTATTTT. It codes for CSVEWGGTDTQYF.

The V call is TRBV24-1, the J call TRBJ2-2, with no clear D. CDR1 and CDR2 (germline): KGHDR, SFDVKD. V lost 3 bases and J lost 5, with 12 bases in between. CDR3 length: 15 residues. The CDR3 sequence: CATSDKGLGTGELFF. DNA of the CDR3: TGTGCCACCAGTGATAAGGGCCTGGGGACCGGGGAGCTGTTTTTT.

This chain uses TRBV5-1 with TRBJ1-2; D is uncertain. Trimming stripped 3 bases from V and 2 bases from J, with 5 bases between. CDR1 and CDR2 (germline): SGHRS, YFSETQ. The CDR3 totals 12 residues. CDR3 nucleotide sequence: TGCGCCAGCAGCTCGGACAACTATGGCTACACCTTC. This gives the protein CASSSDNYGYTF.

This chain links TRBV11-2 with TRBJ1-2, with 7 nucleotides matching TRBD1. Per germline, CDR1 SGHAT and CDR2 FQNNGV. The J segment lost 2 bases and the V segment lost 0 bases, leaving 0 bases of the junction unmatched. The CDR3 sequence is 14 residues long. CDR3 amino acids: CASSLETGNYGYTF. The CDR3 coding sequence is TGTGCCAGCAGCTTAGAGACAGGGAACTATGGCTACACCTTC.

The chain recombines TRBV6-4 with TRBJ1-1; TRBD1 might be the D (5 bases). The V end lost 5 bases, the J end lost 1 base, and 8 bases lay between the germline ends. The CDR3 covers 13 residues. From germline, CDR1 is MRHNA and CDR2 SNTAGT. The CDR3 DNA reads TGTGCCAGCAGTTATGACAGGAACACTGAAGCTTTCTTT. This gives the protein CASSYDRNTEAFF.

The J gene is TRBJ2-7, the V gene TRBV7-3, with D possibly TRBD1 on 7 matching bases. CDR3 length: 14 residues. Deletions cut 5 bases from V and 6 bases from J, with 17 bases between. The germline V gene has CDR1 SGHTA and CDR2 FQGTGA. This CDR3 reads CASSPGGSRGEQYF. Written as DNA, the CDR3 is TGTGCCAGCAGCCCAGGGGGGTCTCGCGGCGAGCAGTACTTC.

This CDR3 is CASSGQSFYGYTF. The CDR3 DNA sequence: TGTGCCAGCAGCGGACAGTCTTTCTATGGCTACACCTTC. J is TRBJ1-2 and V is TRBV9; a possible D gene is TRBD1 (5 bases). This CDR3 comprises 13 residues. Germline V CDR1 and CDR2: SGDLS, YYNGEE. V gave up 3 bases and J gave up 4 bases, with 10 bases separating them.

The genes are TRBV29-1 and TRBJ1-1, with unresolved D. The CDR3 spans 14 residues. The V and J ends lost 4 bases and 0 bases respectively, with 12 bases between them. CDR1 SQVTM and CDR2 ANQGSEA come from the germline V gene. Here the CDR3 reads CSVVPRVVNTEAFF. CDR3 sequence (DNA): TGCAGCGTTGTCCCGCGGGTCGTGAACACTGAAGCTTTCTTT.

The V and J genes are TRBV21-1 and TRBJ2-6. TRBV21-1 is an annotated pseudogene. This CDR3 is 20 amino acids long. The CDR3 is CASSKGVDGSRPDGANVLTF. The CDR3 DNA reads TGTGCCAGCAGCAAAGGGGTAGACGGGTCCAGACCGGATGGGGCCAACGTCCTGACTTTC.

The genes are TRBV25-1 and TRBJ2-7, with 11 bases aligning to TRBD2. V lost 2 bases to trimming and J lost 3 bases; unmatched junction nucleotides: 3. The CDR3 consists of 15 residues. Germline V gene sequence: CDR1 MGHDK, CDR2 SYGVNS. CDR3 residues: CASSEKGTSGYEQYF. CDR3 bases: TGTGCCAGCAGTGAAAAGGGGACTAGCGGCTACGAGCAGTACTTC.

The V call is TRBV6-5, the J call TRBJ2-4; 7 bases align to TRBD2. CDR1 is MNHEY, CDR2 SVGAGI, per germline. With 7 bases clipped from V and 6 bases from J, the junction kept 6 bases outside the gene matches. The CDR3 runs 13 residues. CDR3 in DNA: TGTGCCAGCATTCTCTCGGGGGGAAACATTCAGTACTTC. Its translation: CASILSGGNIQYF.

In its sample, this clonotype was seen once. The V gene is TRBV5-6, the J gene TRBJ1-1, with TRBD1 as a possible D gene (5 bases). Per germline, CDR1 SGHDT and CDR2 YYEEEE. V lost 3 bases, J lost 1 base, and 10 bases lay in between. The CDR3 runs 14 residues. The CDR3: CASSWGTANTEAFF. The CDR3 nucleotides are TGTGCCAGCAGCTGGGGGACGGCGAACACTGAAGCTTTCTTT.

In this sample, this clonotype turned up once. The rearrangement uses TRBV29-1 and TRBJ2-7; D might be TRBD1 (5 bases). The CDR3 covers 12 residues. Trimming stripped 5 bases from V and 4 bases from J, with 12 bases between. Germline V gene sequence: CDR1 SQVTM, CDR2 ANQGSEA. The CDR3 region is CSVIGQGYEQYF. The CDR3 DNA sequence: TGCAGCGTTATCGGACAAGGTTACGAGCAGTACTTC.

The V call is TRBV6-6, the J call TRBJ2-2; 9 positions agree with TRBD2. Trimming at V came to 8 bases and at J to 5 bases, leaving 12 bases not matched to a gene. CDR1 is MNHNY, CDR2 SVGAGI, per germline (reference sequence). This CDR3 comprises 16 residues. The CDR3 DNA is TGTGCCAGCGCTAGCGGGGCCCCTCAGGGGACCGGGGAGCTGTTTTTT. Translated, it gives CASASGAPQGTGELFF.

The V gene is TRBV24-1, the J gene TRBJ1-2, with no clear D. This CDR3 comprises 13 residues. V gave up 3 bases and J gave up 4 bases, with 8 bases separating them. Germline V gene data show CDR1 as KGHDR and CDR2 as SFDVKD. The CDR3 sequence: CATSDQQRYGYTF. CDR3 coding DNA: TGTGCCACCAGTGATCAACAGCGCTATGGCTACACCTTC.